This TCR beta chain was identified during a study of long-term antiretroviral therapy in people with HIV. Whole-study results and caveats: Those clones which expanded before ART made up the dominant part of the repertoire at all time points.

They ran version v3.0 of the immunoSEQ assay at survey level. The protocol was immunoSEQ multiplex PCR, while the TCRdb copy is restricted to in-frame clones and leaves out a portion. The repertoire holds 20,000 or so clones, around 80% seen once, with less than 15% in the top ten. Per individual, the PBMC samples numbered at least one pre-ART and at least two post-ART. This clone was observed once. Its antigen remains unidentified. Germline-derived CDR1 and CDR2 are LNHNV and YYDKDF (reference sequence). Trimming removed 0 bases at V and 1 base at J, with 9 bases between. The CDR3 contains 15 residues.

This chain uses TRBV15 with TRBJ2-5; D unclear. This receptor was identified in a woman in her twenties or thirties with HIV. This specimen consisted of unsorted PBMCs, obtained 2.9 years after starting antiretroviral therapy. The CDR3 is CATSRDPSPQETQYF. CDR3 sequence (DNA): TGTGCCACCAGCAGAGATCCCAGCCCCCAAGAGACCCAGTACTTC. The full variable domain, with the rest looked up from reference TRBV15 and TRBJ2-5, is DAMVIQNPRYQVTQFGKPVTLSCSQTLNHNVMYWYQQKSSQAPKLLFHYYDKDFNNEADTPDNFQSRRPNTSFCFLDIRSPGLGDTAMYLCATSRDPSPQETQYFGPGTRLLVL.